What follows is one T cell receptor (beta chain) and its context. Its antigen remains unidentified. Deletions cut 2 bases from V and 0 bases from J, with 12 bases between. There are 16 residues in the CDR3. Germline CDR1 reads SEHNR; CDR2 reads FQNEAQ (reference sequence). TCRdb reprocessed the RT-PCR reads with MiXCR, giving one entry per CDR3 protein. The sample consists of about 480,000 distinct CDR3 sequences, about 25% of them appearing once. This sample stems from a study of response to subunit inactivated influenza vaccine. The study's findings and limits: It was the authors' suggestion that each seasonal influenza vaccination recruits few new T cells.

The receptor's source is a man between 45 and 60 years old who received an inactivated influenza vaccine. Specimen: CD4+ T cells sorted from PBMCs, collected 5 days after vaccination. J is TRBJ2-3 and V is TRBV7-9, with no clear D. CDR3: CASSLYRGSSTDTQYF. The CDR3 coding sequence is TGTGCCAGCAGCTTATATCGAGGCAGCAGCACAGATACGCAGTATTTT.